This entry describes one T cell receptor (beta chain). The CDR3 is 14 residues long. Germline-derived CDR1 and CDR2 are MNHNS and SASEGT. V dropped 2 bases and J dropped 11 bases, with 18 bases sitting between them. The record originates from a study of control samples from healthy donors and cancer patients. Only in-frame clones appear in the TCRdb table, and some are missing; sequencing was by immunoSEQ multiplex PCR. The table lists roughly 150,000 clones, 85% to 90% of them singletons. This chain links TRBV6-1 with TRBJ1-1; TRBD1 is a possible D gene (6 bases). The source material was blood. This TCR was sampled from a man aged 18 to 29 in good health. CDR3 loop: CASSERSLSRGAFF. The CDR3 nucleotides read TGTGCCAGCAGTGAAAGGAGTCTTTCTAGGGGGGCTTTCTTT.